The 9 T cell receptor beta chains below were found in one sample sequenced in a study of OX40 agonist ivuxolimab in advanced cancers. Measured with immunoSEQ multiplex PCR; TCRdb has only the in-frame clones, and not every one. In the table there are about 53,000 clones, less than 90% of which are singletons. This specimen consisted of CD4+ or CD8+ T cells sorted from blood, obtained in a trial of the OX40 agonist ivuxolimab. These receptors were collected from an adult with an advanced solid tumor such as melanoma, head and neck, liver or kidney cancer.

This clone was detected only a few times. This sequence joins TRBV27 and TRBJ1-5, with D possibly TRBD1 on 6 matching bases. Trimming took 6 bases from V and 3 from J, leaving 9 bases between them. The CDR3 runs to 13 residues. The germline V gene has CDR1 MNHEY and CDR2 SMNVEV (reference sequence). The CDR3: CASRAGDNQPQHF. DNA of the CDR3: TGTGCCAGCAGGGCAGGGGACAATCAGCCCCAGCATTTT.

This clone appeared once. The genes are TRBV19 and TRBJ2-2, with 7 positions matching TRBD1. The germline CDR1 and CDR2 sequences are LNHDA and SQIVND (reference sequence). Trimming at V came to 6 bases and at J to 5 bases, leaving 3 bases not matched to a gene. The CDR3 covers 13 residues. The CDR3 loop reads CASRTGVTGELFF. In DNA, the CDR3 is TGTGCCAGTAGAACAGGGGTTACCGGGGAGCTGTTTTTT.

The rearrangement joins TRBV11-3 to TRBJ2-6, with TRBD1 identical over 9 bases. This CDR3 spans 16 amino acids. Germline V gene data show CDR1 as SGHNT and CDR2 as YENEEA. J gave up 4 bases and V 5 bases, and 6 bases lay outside the gene matches. DNA of the CDR3: TGTGCCAGCAGCCCGGGGACAGGGTCCGGGGCCAACGTCCTGACTTTC. It encodes CASSPGTGSGANVLTF. Looking up the rest from reference TRBV11-3 and TRBJ2-6 gives the full variable domain: EAGVVQSPRYKIIEKKQPVAFWCNPISGHNTLYWYLQNLGQGPELLIRYENEEAVDDSQLPKDRFSAERLKGVDSTLKIQPAELGDSAVYLCASSPGTGSGANVLTFGAGSRLTVL.

The chain carries TRBV7-9 and TRBJ1-1; D gene uncertain. Germline V gene data show CDR1 as SEHNR and CDR2 as FQNEAQ (reference sequence). V lost 6 bases and J lost 2, with 10 bases in between. The CDR3 is made up of 13 amino acids. The CDR3 loop is CASRYSGNTEAFF. The CDR3 DNA is TGTGCCAGCAGATATTCAGGAAACACTGAAGCTTTCTTT.

J is TRBJ2-3 and V is TRBV19; 11 nucleotides match TRBD2. V was pared by 1 base and J by 6 bases, with 9 bases of the junction left unmatched. The length of the CDR3 is 17 residues. Germline CDR1 reads LNHDA; CDR2 reads SQIVND (reference sequence). The DNA of the CDR3 is TGTGCCAGTAGTATAGTGGGTAGCGGGAGGGCCGGGGATACGCAGTATTTT. This gives the protein CASSIVGSGRAGDTQYF.

This chain uses TRBV28 with TRBJ2-1; TRBD1 aligns across 8 bases. Per germline, CDR1 MDHEN and CDR2 SYDVKM. This CDR3 is built from 17 residues. J lost 3 bases, V lost 4 bases, and 11 bases had no gene match. The CDR3 loop reads CASSSQSTGTGYNEQFF. Written as DNA, the CDR3 is TGTGCCAGCAGTTCACAATCAACCGGGACAGGCTACAATGAGCAGTTCTTC.

The genes are TRBV2 and TRBJ2-7; 12 bases line up with TRBD2. CDR1 is SNHLY and CDR2 is FYNNEI in the germline V gene. The CDR3 is 16 amino acids. With 6 bases clipped from V and 0 bases from J, the junction kept 6 bases outside the gene matches. The CDR3 loop reads CASRPRTSGASYEQYF. In DNA, the CDR3 is TGTGCCAGCAGGCCGAGGACTAGCGGGGCCTCCTACGAGCAGTACTTC.

The chain carries TRBV7-2 and TRBJ1-4, with 8 bases aligning to TRBD1. Per the germline V gene, CDR1 is SGHTA and CDR2 is FQGNSA. The CDR3 runs to 15 residues. V gave up 6 bases and J gave up 7 bases; unmatched junction bases: 10. This CDR3 reads CASSYPQGESEKLFF. The CDR3 DNA follows: TGTGCCAGCAGTTACCCACAGGGGGAGTCTGAAAAACTGTTTTTT. Full variable domain (remainder filled in from reference TRBV7-2 and TRBJ1-4): GAGVSQSPSNKVTEKGKDVELRCDPISGHTALYWYRQSLGQGLEFLIYFQGNSAPDKSGLPSDRFSAERTGGSVSTLTIQRTQQEDSAVYLCASSYPQGESEKLFFGSGTQLSVL.

V is TRBV5-4 and J is TRBJ2-5; D gene uncertain. V lost 1 base and J lost 0, with 7 bases in between. CDR1 SGHNT and CDR2 YYREEE come from the germline V gene (reference sequence). The CDR3 loop spans 14 amino acids. CDR3 residues: CASSLSRNQETQYF. The CDR3 coding sequence is TGTGCCAGCAGCTTGTCGCGGAACCAAGAGACCCAGTACTTC.